The next 17 T cell receptor beta chains were all read from a single sample in a study of blood T cells in healthy people across ages. Together with a sample-barcoded 5' primer, a J-beta primer mix was included in a second PCR lasting about 7 to 12 cycles. TCRdb called the 5' RACE reads again in MiXCR, with one record for every CDR3 protein. Of 270,000 or so distinct CDR3 sequences in the sample, around 29% were seen once. Sequenced material: blood. The receptor set was obtained from a woman in her 70s in good health.

V gene TRBV5-4 combines with J gene TRBJ2-5; no clear D gene. The CDR3 runs to 14 residues. V lost 0 bases to trimming and J lost 1 base, with 7 bases between them. Germline-derived CDR1 and CDR2 are SGHNT and YYREEE (reference sequence). The chain's CDR3 is CASSLAQAQETQYF. The CDR3 DNA sequence: TGTGCCAGCAGCTTGGCACAAGCCCAAGAGACCCAGTACTTC.

This clonotype was detected a few times. The chain uses TRBV24-1 and TRBJ1-1, with D unresolved. Germline CDR1 and CDR2: KGHDR and SFDVKD. The CDR3 length is 11 residues. The V and J ends lost 5 bases and 10 bases respectively, with 10 bases between them. CDR3 sequence (DNA): TGTGCCACCAGTGGGGAATCGGGAGCTTTCTTT. Amino acids: CATSGESGAFF.

This clonotype came up a few times. The junction and the germline gene differ at one end; a read error may be behind it. The rearrangement links TRBV7-7 to TRBJ2-7; possible D gene TRBD2, 6 bases. The CDR3 contains 15 residues. CDR1 and CDR2 from the germline V gene are SSHAT and FNYEAQ (reference sequence). In DNA, the CDR3 is TGTGCTAGCAGCCAGGGACTTCCGAGCTCCTACGAGCAGTACTTC. Amino acids: CASSQGLPSSYEQYF.

The chain is built from TRBV11-2 and TRBJ2-2; D may be TRBD2 (6 bases). The CDR3 loop spans 13 amino acids. V was pared by 2 bases and J by 6 bases, with 7 bases between. Germline values: CDR1 SGHAT, CDR2 FQNNGV. CDR3 DNA: TGTGCCAGCAGCTTACGGGGGTCCGGGGAGCTGTTTTTT. It translates to CASSLRGSGELFF.

V is TRBV20-1 and J is TRBJ1-4; D call uncertain. This CDR3 contains 14 residues. V lost 0 bases, J lost 8 bases, and 13 bases lay in between. From germline, CDR1 is DFQATT and CDR2 SNEGSKA (reference sequence). The CDR3 sequence is CSARDPYEEEKLFF. CDR3 bases: TGCAGTGCTAGAGATCCTTACGAGGAGGAAAAACTGTTTTTT.

As concerns this clonotype: The conserved final phenylalanine or tryptophan is absent from the CDR3, which likely points to a read error. The genes are TRBV5-1 and TRBJ2-7, with a weak D call TRBD2 (6 bases). The CDR3 sequence is 15 residues long. The germline gives CDR1 SGHRS, CDR2 YFSETQ. V shed 5 bases and J shed 2 bases, with 17 bases lying between them. CDR3 amino acids: CASRLWGELTYEQYL. In DNA form, the CDR3 reads TGCGCCAGCAGGCTCTGGGGGGAGCTCACCTACGAGCAGTACCTC.

Many counts were recorded for this clonotype. The chain recombines TRBV18 with TRBJ2-1, with 7 bases that match TRBD2. The CDR3 totals 15 residues. Germline CDR1 is KGHSH and CDR2 is LQKENI. V trimming: 2 bases; J trimming: 2 bases; junction bases outside the gene matches: 3. The CDR3 bases are TGTGCCAGCTCACCAGTAAGCGGGACCTACAATGAGCAGTTCTTC. This sequence encodes CASSPVSGTYNEQFF.

The chain joins TRBV2 to TRBJ2-5; 7 nucleotides agree with TRBD2. The J call may be mistaken, given a closer DNA end match to TRBJ2-1. CDR3 length: 15 amino acids. Germline CDR1 and CDR2: SNHLY and FYNNEI. CDR3: CASSERSSGGEEQFF. CDR3 nucleotides: TGTGCCAGCAGTGAAAGGTCTAGCGGAGGGGAGGAGCAGTTCTTC.

This CDR3 reads CASSLIEGSYEQYF. The CDR3 nucleotides are TGTGCCAGCAGCTTAATTGAGGGATCCTACGAGCAGTACTTC. V and J are TRBV7-9 and TRBJ2-7; a weak D match, TRBD2 (5 bases). The CDR3 has 14 residues. Trimming took off 2 bases at V and 1 base at J, with 9 bases between the two ends. Germline CDR1 SEHNR, CDR2 FQNEAQ (reference sequence). The whole variable domain, filled in from reference TRBV7-9 and TRBJ2-7, reads DTGVSQNPRHKITKRGQNVTFRCDPISEHNRLYWYRQTLGQGPEFLTYFQNEAQLEKSRLLSDRFSAERPKGSFSTLEIQRTEQGDSAMYLCASSLIEGSYEQYFGPGTRLTVT.

The table lists this clonotype with a few counts. The chain employs TRBV7-9 and TRBJ2-6, with D possibly matching TRBD1 (6 bases). The V and J ends lost 6 bases and 1 base respectively, with 10 bases between them. The CDR3 spans 15 residues. From germline, CDR1 is SEHNR and CDR2 FQNEAQ (reference sequence). The CDR3: CASSLDRSGANVLTF. The CDR3 DNA sequence: TGTGCCAGCAGTCTAGACAGGTCTGGGGCCAACGTCCTGACTTTC.

The chain is built from TRBV12-5 and TRBJ2-7; 7 bases agree with TRBD1. In germline, CDR1 is LGHNT, CDR2 FRNRAP. V gave up 1 base and J gave up 3 bases; unmatched junction bases: 12. CDR3 length: 17 residues. The CDR3 protein is CASGLAFRDSAFYEQYF. CDR3 nucleotide sequence: TGTGCTAGTGGTTTGGCATTCCGGGACAGTGCCTTCTACGAGCAGTACTTC. Together with reference TRBV12-5 and TRBJ2-7, the CDR3 gives the full variable domain: DARVTQTPRHKVTEMGQEVTMRCQPILGHNTVFWYRQTMMQGLELLAYFRNRAPLDDSGMPKDRFSAEMPDATLATLKIQPSEPRDSAVYFCASGLAFRDSAFYEQYFGPGTRLTVT.

This clonotype was counted between two and nine times. The V call is TRBV2, the J call TRBJ1-1, with TRBD1 as a possible D gene (5 bases). CDR1 SNHLY and CDR2 FYNNEI come from the germline V gene. Trimming cost V 6 bases and J 1 base, with 9 bases left between them. The CDR3 extends over 13 amino acids. The CDR3 sequence: CASSRDPNTEAFF. DNA for the CDR3: TGTGCCAGCAGCCGGGACCCGAACACTGAAGCTTTCTTT.

This chain uses TRBV20-1 with TRBJ2-3, with 8 bases fitting TRBD1. This CDR3 comprises 14 residues. Germline V lookup: CDR1 DFQATT, CDR2 SNEGSKA (reference sequence). The V segment lost 5 bases and the J segment 4 bases; nucleotides outside the gene matches: 8. The CDR3 nucleotides are TGCAGTGCTGAAACGGACAGGGCGGCAGATACGCAGTATTTT. Amino acid sequence: CSAETDRAADTQYF.

This clonotype has a handful of counts. The chain couples TRBV7-9 to TRBJ2-7, with D possibly TRBD2 on 5 matching bases. The V gene's germline CDR1 is SEHNR and CDR2 FQNEAQ (reference sequence). V gave up 5 bases and J gave up 2 bases, with 10 bases separating them. This CDR3 has 13 amino acids. CDR3 sequence reads: CASSKSGTYEQYF. The CDR3 DNA follows: TGTGCCAGCAGCAAAAGCGGAACCTACGAGCAGTACTTC.

Regarding this clonotype: The junction and the germline gene differ at one end; a read error may be behind it. V gene TRBV5-1 combines with J gene TRBJ2-7, with 11 bases aligning to TRBD2. Per germline, CDR1 SGHRS and CDR2 YFSETQ. This CDR3 contains 15 residues. CDR3 amino acids: CVSSSLAGGPYEQYF. The CDR3 bases are TGCGTCAGCAGCTCTTTAGCGGGAGGGCCCTACGAGCAGTACTTC. Together with reference TRBV5-1 and TRBJ2-7, the CDR3 gives the full variable domain: KAGVTQTPRYLIKTRGQQVTLSCSPISGHRSVSWYQQTPGQGLQFLFEYFSETQRNKGNFPGRFSGRQFSNSRSEMNVSTLELGDSALYLCVSSSLAGGPYEQYFGPGTRLTVT.

A few counts support this clonotype. The V call is TRBV18, the J call TRBJ2-5; D not resolved. Matching the DNA end better, TRBJ2-1 makes the J call doubtful. CDR1 KGHSH and CDR2 LQKENI come from the germline V gene. The CDR3 spans 11 residues. Here the CDR3 reads CASSPQGEQFF. The CDR3 DNA reads TGTGCCAGCTCACCACAAGGTGAGCAGTTCTTC.

This clonotype was counted between two and nine times. The chain recombines TRBV20-1 with TRBJ2-5, with TRBD2 identical over 11 bases. This CDR3 contains 15 residues. CDR1 and CDR2 (germline): DFQATT, SNEGSKA (reference sequence). V was clipped by 6 bases and J by 3 bases; unmatched bases: 9. The DNA of the CDR3 is TGCAGTGCGGGACAGACTAGCGGGGATAAAGAGACCCAGTACTTC. It yields the protein CSAGQTSGDKETQYF.